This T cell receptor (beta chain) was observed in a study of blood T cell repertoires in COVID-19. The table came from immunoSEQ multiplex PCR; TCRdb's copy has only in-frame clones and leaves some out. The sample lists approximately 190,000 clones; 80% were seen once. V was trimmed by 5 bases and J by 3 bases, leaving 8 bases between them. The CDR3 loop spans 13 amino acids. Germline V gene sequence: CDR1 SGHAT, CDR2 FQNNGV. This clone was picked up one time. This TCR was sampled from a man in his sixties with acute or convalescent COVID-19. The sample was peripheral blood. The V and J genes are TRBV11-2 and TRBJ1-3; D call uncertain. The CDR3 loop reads CASSPVVGNTIYF. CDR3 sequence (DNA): TGTGCCAGCAGCCCAGTGGTTGGAAACACCATATATTTT.